The 18 T cell receptor beta chains in this list originate from one sample, sequenced in a study of PD-L1 blockade in urothelial cancer. The repertoire was sequenced with immunoSEQ multiplex PCR; TCRdb's copy has only in-frame clones and lacks some. The data hold some 79,000 clones, with about 80% observed a single time. The specimen was PBMCs, collected around atezolizumab (anti-PD-L1) treatment. These receptors all stem from a man between 65 and 85 years old with urothelial cancer.

The chain links TRBV5-1 to TRBJ1-3, with unresolved D. The germline V gene has CDR1 SGHRS and CDR2 YFSETQ. The CDR3 extends over 13 amino acids. The V gene lost 0 bases and the J gene lost 7 bases, with 8 bases spanning the gap. CDR3 loop: CASSLGGSNTIYF. DNA of the CDR3: TGCGCCAGCAGCTTGGGAGGGAGCAACACCATATATTTT. Drawing the rest from reference TRBV5-1 and TRBJ1-3, the complete variable domain is KAGVTQTPRYLIKTRGQQVTLSCSPISGHRSVSWYQQTPGQGLQFLFEYFSETQRNKGNFPGRFSGRQFSNSRSEMNVSTLELGDSALYLCASSLGGSNTIYFGEGSWLTVV.

This clone has just a few counts. The gene calls are TRBV11-2 and TRBJ1-1, with TRBD1 matching 7 bases. This CDR3 comprises 14 residues. V dropped 5 bases and J dropped 5; count of bases not matched to a gene: 8. CDR1 is SGHAT, CDR2 FQNNGV, per germline. CDR3 protein: CASSNRGSRTEAFF. The CDR3 DNA reads as TGTGCCAGCAGCAACAGGGGTTCGCGGACTGAAGCTTTCTTT.

The chain employs TRBV2 and TRBJ2-3, with D possibly TRBD2 on 7 matching bases. This CDR3 region has 15 residues. Germline loops: CDR1 SNHLY, CDR2 FYNNEI. Trimming removed 6 bases from V and 5 bases from J, with 18 bases in between. CDR3 in amino acids: CASSLRGALGDTQYF. The CDR3 DNA sequence: TGTGCCAGCAGCCTCCGGGGGGCCCTCGGAGATACGCAGTATTTT.

The V gene is TRBV7-2, the J gene TRBJ2-5; TRBD2 matches 10 bases. There are 16 residues in the CDR3. Trimming at V came to 5 bases and at J to 1 base, leaving 7 bases not matched to a gene. Germline lookup yields CDR1 SGHTA and CDR2 FQGNSA. Here the CDR3 DNA reads TGTGCCAGCAGCCCCGGGGCTAGCGGGGGCCAAGAGACCCAGTACTTC. This encodes CASSPGASGGQETQYF. Complete variable domain (other parts from reference TRBV7-2 and TRBJ2-5): GAGVSQSPSNKVTEKGKDVELRCDPISGHTALYWYRQSLGQGLEFLIYFQGNSAPDKSGLPSDRFSAERTGGSVSTLTIQRTQQEDSAVYLCASSPGASGGQETQYFGPGTRLLVL.

This clone showed up just once. V and J are TRBV9 and TRBJ2-3, with a weak D call TRBD1 (6 bases). Trimming took 4 bases from V and 6 from J, leaving 15 bases between them. CDR1 and CDR2 from the germline V gene are SGDLS and YYNGEE. This CDR3 spans 14 amino acids. The CDR3 nucleotides read TGTGCCAGCAGCTCATCAGGGACATCCGATACGCAGTATTTT. Amino acids: CASSSSGTSDTQYF.

The chain links TRBV5-1 to TRBJ2-2, with 8 bases identical to TRBD2. Germline V gene sequence: CDR1 SGHRS, CDR2 YFSETQ. Losses at the gene ends were 1 base for V and 0 bases for J; bases not matched to a gene: 2. The CDR3 spans 16 residues. The CDR3 sequence is CASSLTSGANTGELFF. In DNA, the CDR3 is TGCGCCAGCAGCTTGACTAGCGGAGCGAACACCGGGGAGCTGTTTTTT. Filled out from reference TRBV5-1 and TRBJ2-2, the complete variable domain reads KAGVTQTPRYLIKTRGQQVTLSCSPISGHRSVSWYQQTPGQGLQFLFEYFSETQRNKGNFPGRFSGRQFSNSRSEMNVSTLELGDSALYLCASSLTSGANTGELFFGEGSRLTVL.

This chain joins TRBV10-2 and TRBJ2-7; D possibly corresponds to TRBD1 (6 bases). The CDR3 is 12 amino acids. Trimming removed 2 bases at V and 8 bases at J, with 10 bases between. Germline V gene sequence: CDR1 WSHSY, CDR2 SAAADI. CDR3 in DNA: TGCGCCAGCAGTGAGAACAGGGAGAAGCAGTACTTC. This translates into CASSENREKQYF.

The CDR3 protein is CASSLEYRVNEKLFF. CDR3 nucleotide sequence: TGCGCCAGCAGCTTGGAGTACAGGGTTAATGAAAAACTGTTTTTT. V usage is TRBV5-1 and J usage is TRBJ1-4; TRBD1 might be the D (6 bases). V lost 0 bases and J 4 bases, leaving 10 bases between the germline ends. This CDR3 region has 15 residues. Germline CDR1 is SGHRS and CDR2 is YFSETQ.

J is TRBJ2-1 and V is TRBV19, with TRBD2 identical over 9 bases. Germline loops: CDR1 LNHDA, CDR2 SQIVND (reference sequence). The CDR3 is 18 residues long. After removal of 4 bases from V and 3 bases from J, the junction contained 13 bases not matched to a gene. DNA for the CDR3: TGTGCCAGTAGTAATCGCCCTAGCGGGACGGAATACTACAATGAGCAGTTCTTC. Residues: CASSNRPSGTEYYNEQFF.

The chain recombines TRBV5-1 with TRBJ2-2; tentatively, D is TRBD1 (5 bases). The CDR3 contains 14 residues. The V gene's germline CDR1 is SGHRS and CDR2 YFSETQ. The V gene lost 6 bases and the J gene lost 5 bases, with 14 bases spanning the gap. The CDR3 nucleotides are TGCGCCAGCATCCCCGCGACAGATACCGGGGAGCTGTTTTTT. It specifies CASIPATDTGELFF.

This chain links TRBV11-3 with TRBJ2-3, with TRBD2 as a possible D gene (5 bases). Germline V CDR1 and CDR2: SGHNT, YENEEA. V lost 5 bases and J 2 bases, leaving 11 bases between the germline ends. The CDR3 is made up of 14 amino acids. The DNA for the CDR3 is TGTGCCAGCAGCCGGCGGGCTGTCACAGATACGCAGTATTTT. It specifies CASSRRAVTDTQYF.

This chain links TRBV4-2 with TRBJ2-5; TRBD2 matches at 8 bases. Germline V CDR1 and CDR2: LGHNA, YNFKEQ. With 4 bases clipped from V and 1 base from J, the junction kept 5 bases outside the gene matches. The CDR3 is 15 amino acids. The CDR3: CASSRQREPQETQYF. The CDR3 DNA reads TGTGCCAGCAGCCGCCAGCGGGAGCCCCAAGAGACCCAGTACTTC.

The chain recombines TRBV6-5 with TRBJ1-2; weak D call: TRBD1 (6 bases). This CDR3 comprises 12 residues. V shed 8 bases and J shed 8 bases, with 15 bases lying between them. CDR1 and CDR2 from the germline V gene are MNHEY and SVGAGI. The CDR3 here is CASRKTGIGYTF. Written as DNA, the CDR3 is TGTGCCAGCCGAAAAACAGGGATCGGCTACACCTTC.

The V gene is TRBV7-2, the J gene TRBJ2-1, with 14 bases aligning to TRBD2. The trim removed 5 bases at V and 9 bases at J, leaving 3 bases unmatched. CDR3 length: 14 amino acids. Germline V CDR1 and CDR2: SGHTA, FQGNSA. CDR3 sequence: CASSPGLAGGEQFF. The DNA of the CDR3 is TGTGCCAGCAGCCCCGGACTAGCGGGAGGTGAGCAGTTCTTC. Full variable domain (outside the CDR3, taken from reference TRBV7-2 and TRBJ2-1): GAGVSQSPSNKVTEKGKDVELRCDPISGHTALYWYRQSLGQGLEFLIYFQGNSAPDKSGLPSDRFSAERTGGSVSTLTIQRTQQEDSAVYLCASSPGLAGGEQFFGPGTRLTVL.

This clone was counted at least ten times. CDR3 bases: TGTGCCAGCAGCGTCAGGGGGTTTAATTCACCCCTCCACTTT. This sequence encodes CASSVRGFNSPLHF. The gene calls are TRBV11-3 and TRBJ1-6; 7 bases match TRBD1. CDR3 size: 14 residues. The trim removed 5 bases at V and 6 bases at J, leaving 4 bases unmatched. CDR1 is SGHNT, CDR2 YENEEA, per germline.

The V gene is TRBV30, the J gene TRBJ2-5; no definite D call. Germline CDR1 reads GTSNPN; CDR2 reads SVGIG (reference sequence). The CDR3 runs to 11 residues. V was shortened by 5 bases and J by 0 bases, with 4 bases between the two germline ends. CDR3 bases: TGTGCCTGGGCGTACCAAGAGACCCAGTACTTC. Its translation is CAWAYQETQYF.

The gene calls are TRBV11-3 and TRBJ2-2; D ambiguous. Between the trimmed V and J ends, which lost 1 base and 0 bases, there was a span of 9 bases. The CDR3 totals 16 residues. The germline CDR1 and CDR2 sequences are SGHNT and YENEEA. CDR3 nucleotide sequence: TGTGCCAGCAGCTTAGGGGCCGTGCCGAACACCGGGGAGCTGTTTTTT. Translating gives CASSLGAVPNTGELFF.

The chain employs TRBV30 and TRBJ2-3; D is perhaps TRBD2 (6 bases). Looked up from germline, CDR1 is GTSNPN and CDR2 is SVGIG (reference sequence). The CDR3 sequence is 16 residues long. V shed 1 base and J shed 2 bases, with 16 bases lying between them. The CDR3 coding sequence is TGTGCCTGGAGTGGGTGGAGTAGCGGACCCACAGATACGCAGTATTTT. Protein product: CAWSGWSSGPTDTQYF. Full variable domain (missing parts from reference TRBV30 and TRBJ2-3): SQTIHQWPATLVQPVGSPLSLECTVEGTSNPNLYWYRQAAGRGLQLLFYSVGIGQISSEVPQNLSASRPQDRQFILSSKKLLLSDSGFYLCAWSGWSSGPTDTQYFGPGTRLTVL.